These 24 T cell receptor beta chains share one sample of origin, sequenced in a study of long-term antiretroviral therapy in people with HIV. Researchers ran immunoSEQ v3.0 at survey level. The method was immunoSEQ multiplex PCR; TCRdb's version includes in-frame clones alone and lacks a portion of them. Of roughly 28,000 clones in the sample, about 93% were seen once. Sequencing was performed on unsorted PBMCs, taken 6.2 years after starting antiretroviral therapy. The receptors originated from a man aged 35 to 55 with HIV.

Here the CDR3 DNA reads TGCGCCAGCGCCGCTTCCTACGAGCAGTACTTC. It encodes CASAASYEQYF. The chain carries TRBV10-2 and TRBJ2-7, with D unresolved. Germline lookup yields CDR1 WSHSY and CDR2 SAAADI. The CDR3 spans 11 residues. V lost 8 bases and J 1 base, leaving 6 bases between the germline ends.

The chain joins TRBV19 to TRBJ1-1, with D maybe TRBD1 (5 bases). V was clipped by 8 bases and J by 4 bases, with 20 bases between them. Germline CDR1 is LNHDA and CDR2 is SQIVND (reference sequence). The CDR3 loop spans 15 amino acids. The CDR3 nucleotides are TGTGCCAGTCATAGAGCCCTGGGGGGGGGCACTGAAGCTTTCTTT. Translated: CASHRALGGGTEAFF.

The chain joins TRBV6-6 to TRBJ1-2, with a tentative D call TRBD1 (6 bases). The V gene lost 6 bases and the J gene lost 3 bases, with 14 bases spanning the gap. The CDR3 spans 14 residues. In germline, CDR1 is MNHNY, CDR2 SVGAGI (reference sequence). The CDR3 spells CASSQDGGYYGYTF. The CDR3 region has the DNA TGTGCCAGCAGCCAAGACGGGGGCTACTATGGCTACACCTTC.

This clone was recorded only once. The chain joins TRBV6-4 to TRBJ2-5; tentative D call: TRBD1 (6 bases). Germline CDR1 is MRHNA and CDR2 is SNTAGT. The CDR3 loop spans 13 amino acids. V lost 4 bases, J lost 5 bases, and 11 bases lay in between. Here the CDR3 DNA reads TGTGCCAGCAGTGTTGTTACAGGGGAGACCCAGTACTTC. It is translated as CASSVVTGETQYF.

As DNA, the CDR3 is TGTGCCAGCAGCCTCGGGTTTTCCTACGAGCAGTACTTC. This codes for CASSLGFSYEQYF. This chain uses TRBV7-3 with TRBJ2-7; no firm D call. This CDR3 is built from 13 residues. Germline CDR1 reads SGHTA; CDR2 reads FQGTGA. Trimming took 5 bases from V and 1 from J, leaving 9 bases between them.

The chain employs TRBV6-5 and TRBJ2-1; D ambiguous. From germline, CDR1 is MNHEY and CDR2 SVGAGI. V gave up 5 bases and J gave up 5 bases, with 13 bases separating them. The CDR3 covers 14 residues. The CDR3 loop is CASSPAYIHNEQFF. CDR3 DNA: TGTGCCAGCAGTCCCGCATACATTCACAATGAGCAGTTCTTC.

Relative to its sample, this clone is medium-sized. The sample has other DNA sequences that encode this CDR3 too. The chain uses TRBV7-9 and TRBJ2-7; 9 bases are a match to TRBD2. Germline loops: CDR1 SEHNR, CDR2 FQNEAQ (reference sequence). Trimming at V came to 3 bases and at J to 1 base, leaving 4 bases not matched to a gene. This CDR3 is 15 amino acids long. This chain's CDR3 is CASSFSGGPSYEQYF. As DNA, the CDR3 is TGTGCCAGCAGCTTTAGCGGGGGCCCATCCTACGAGCAGTACTTC.

This clone showed up just a few times. The V call is TRBV6-1, the J call TRBJ2-7, with D unresolved. This CDR3 is 15 amino acids long. Trimming stripped 4 bases from V and 3 bases from J, with 16 bases between. Germline V gene lookup returns CDR1 MNHNS and CDR2 SASEGT. This CDR3 is CASSGTQGSLYEQYF. CDR3 sequence (DNA): TGTGCCAGCAGTGGGACCCAAGGCAGCCTCTACGAGCAGTACTTC.

V usage is TRBV7-2 and J usage is TRBJ2-7, with D tentatively TRBD2 (7 bases). V dropped 5 bases and J dropped 0 bases, with 14 bases sitting between them. Germline assignment: CDR1 SGHTA and CDR2 FQGNSA. This CDR3 contains 15 residues. The CDR3 DNA follows: TGTGCCAGCAGCCCAGAGGGGGGGAGCTCCTACGAGCAGTACTTC. Protein product: CASSPEGGSSYEQYF.

This rearrangement joins TRBV27 to TRBJ1-5; 7 bases are shared with TRBD1. The CDR3 has 15 residues. CDR1 is MNHEY, CDR2 SMNVEV, per germline (reference sequence). Trimming took 5 bases from V and 5 from J; bases not matched to a gene: 9. The CDR3 is CASSPRQGYHQPQHF. The CDR3 DNA reads TGTGCCAGCAGTCCCCGACAGGGCTATCATCAGCCCCAGCATTTT.

The rearrangement joins TRBV11-1 to TRBJ2-1, with D possibly being TRBD2 (6 bases). Trimming removed 1 base from V and 3 bases from J, with 13 bases in between. CDR3 size: 16 residues. Germline values: CDR1 SGHAT, CDR2 FQDESV (reference sequence). CDR3: CASSLEGRGDYNEQFF. CDR3 in DNA: TGTGCCAGCAGCTTAGAGGGGCGGGGAGACTACAATGAGCAGTTCTTC.

The chain has TRBV11-1 and TRBJ2-7; 8 nucleotides match TRBD2. The CDR3 consists of 18 residues. With 4 bases clipped from V and 1 base from J, the junction kept 15 bases outside the gene matches. Germline CDR1 SGHAT, CDR2 FQDESV (reference sequence). CDR3 sequence: CASSSSGRGEGSSYEQYF. In nucleotides, the CDR3 is TGTGCCAGCAGCTCAAGCGGGAGAGGGGAAGGAAGTTCCTACGAGCAGTACTTC. Full variable domain (outside the CDR3, taken from reference TRBV11-1 and TRBJ2-7): EAEVAQSPRYKITEKSQAVAFWCDPISGHATLYWYRQILGQGPELLVQFQDESVVDDSQLPKDRFSAERLKGVDSTLKIQPAELGDSAMYLCASSSSGRGEGSSYEQYFGPGTRLTVT.

The chain carries TRBV7-3 and TRBJ2-3; 7 nucleotides line up with TRBD1. In germline, CDR1 is SGHTA, CDR2 FQGTGA. The CDR3 contains 15 residues. The V and J ends lost 5 bases and 3 bases, in that order; junction bases with no gene match: 8. As DNA, the CDR3 is TGTGCCAGCAGCCAATCGGGACAGTTAACAGATACGCAGTATTTT. It yields the protein CASSQSGQLTDTQYF.

The chain links TRBV10-3 to TRBJ2-7, with D possibly matching TRBD2 (5 bases). In germline, CDR1 is ENHRY, CDR2 SYGVKD. CDR3 size: 15 residues. Trimming shortened V by 3 bases and J by 0 bases, and 12 bases separated the two germline ends. The CDR3 nucleotides are TGTGCCATCAGTGATCCCAGCGGATACTCCTACGAGCAGTACTTC. This encodes CAISDPSGYSYEQYF.

The chain is built from TRBV11-2 and TRBJ1-1; no reliable D call. This CDR3 has 12 amino acids. V was pared by 5 bases and J by 6 bases, with 10 bases between. Germline-derived CDR1 and CDR2 are SGHAT and FQNNGV. The CDR3 region has the DNA TGTGCCAGCAGCCCACAACCCCCTGAAGCTTTCTTT. Its protein is CASSPQPPEAFF.

This clone was recorded a few times. The rearrangement uses TRBV5-5 and TRBJ2-7; TRBD2 is a possible D gene (5 bases). The CDR3 length is 15 residues. Trimming cost V 0 bases and J 3 bases, with 13 bases left between them. Germline CDR1 is SGHKS and CDR2 is YYEKEE (reference sequence). The CDR3: CASSLERATNYEQYF. The DNA of the CDR3 is TGTGCCAGCAGCTTGGAGAGGGCTACTAACTACGAGCAGTACTTC.

The chain combines TRBV14 with TRBJ2-5; the D is unclear. The germline gives CDR1 SGHDN, CDR2 FVKESK. V gave up 3 bases and J gave up 2 bases, with 16 bases separating them. The CDR3 consists of 16 residues. CDR3 in amino acids: CASSQGMVARQETQYF. In nucleotides, the CDR3 is TGTGCCAGCAGCCAGGGGATGGTGGCGAGACAAGAGACCCAGTACTTC.

The V gene is TRBV6-6, the J gene TRBJ2-7; D gene uncertain. This CDR3 region has 13 residues. V lost 0 bases to trimming and J lost 4 bases, with 7 bases between them. Germline CDR1 is MNHNY and CDR2 is SVGAGI (reference sequence). The CDR3 DNA reads as TGTGCCAGCAGTTACTCGGATGGTTACGAGCAGTACTTC. It encodes CASSYSDGYEQYF.

This clone was detected only a few times. The chain employs TRBV11-1 and TRBJ2-7; perhaps D is TRBD1 or TRBD2 (5 bases each). Germline V gives CDR1 SGHAT, CDR2 FQDESV (reference sequence). CDR3 size: 15 residues. V gave up 5 bases and J gave up 3 bases, with 17 bases separating them. CDR3: CASSGPGPHLYEQYF. As DNA, the CDR3 is TGTGCCAGCAGCGGCCCGGGACCGCATCTCTACGAGCAGTACTTC.

The chain joins TRBV19 to TRBJ2-1, with D perhaps TRBD1 or TRBD2 (6 bases each). CDR1 LNHDA and CDR2 SQIVND come from the germline V gene (reference sequence). The V end lost 8 bases, the J end lost 4 bases, and 15 bases lay between the germline ends. This CDR3 spans 14 amino acids. CDR3 protein: CASSVGGPYNEQFF. The CDR3 region has the DNA TGTGCCAGTTCAGTAGGGGGGCCATACAATGAGCAGTTCTTC.

This clone has only one observation. The chain recombines TRBV5-5 with TRBJ2-7; D may be TRBD1 (5 bases). This CDR3 spans 15 amino acids. Between the trimmed V and J ends, which lost 6 bases and 0 bases, there was a span of 16 bases. In germline, CDR1 is SGHKS, CDR2 YYEKEE (reference sequence). Written as DNA, the CDR3 is TGTGCCAGCACGATAGACAGAGTTAGCTCCTACGAGCAGTACTTC. Protein product: CASTIDRVSSYEQYF. The full variable domain, rest sourced from reference TRBV5-5 and TRBJ2-7, is DAGVTQSPTHLIKTRGQQVTLRCSPISGHKSVSWYQQVLGQGPQFIFQYYEKEERGRGNFPDRFSARQFPNYSSELNVNALLLGDSALYLCASTIDRVSSYEQYFGPGTRLTVT.

The V and J genes are TRBV19 and TRBJ1-1, with 7 bases aligning to TRBD1. This CDR3 region has 16 residues. The junction had 11 bases not matched to a gene; V was cut back by 3 bases and J by 4 bases. CDR1 LNHDA and CDR2 SQIVND come from the germline V gene (reference sequence). CDR3 nucleotide sequence: TGTGCCAGTAGTATTGGGTCTTGGACAGGAGGCACTGAAGCTTTCTTT. Protein sequence: CASSIGSWTGGTEAFF.

The chain links TRBV30 to TRBJ1-2, with 10 bases that match TRBD1. The ends lost 4 bases at V and 5 bases at J; junction bases unmatched: 10. Germline CDR1 reads GTSNPN; CDR2 reads SVGIG (reference sequence). The CDR3 extends over 15 amino acids. The CDR3 is CAWISPGQGFYGYTF. As DNA, the CDR3 is TGTGCCTGGATTTCCCCGGGACAGGGGTTTTATGGCTACACCTTC.

J is TRBJ1-1 and V is TRBV9; the match to TRBD1 covers 12 bases. The J segment lost 2 bases and the V segment lost 3 bases, leaving 14 bases of the junction unmatched. Germline V lookup: CDR1 SGDLS, CDR2 YYNGEE. The CDR3 totals 19 residues. DNA for the CDR3: TGTGCCAGCAGCGCTACCGGACAGCCGGGACAGGGGGCCAACACTGAAGCTTTCTTT. Translation gives CASSATGQPGQGANTEAFF.